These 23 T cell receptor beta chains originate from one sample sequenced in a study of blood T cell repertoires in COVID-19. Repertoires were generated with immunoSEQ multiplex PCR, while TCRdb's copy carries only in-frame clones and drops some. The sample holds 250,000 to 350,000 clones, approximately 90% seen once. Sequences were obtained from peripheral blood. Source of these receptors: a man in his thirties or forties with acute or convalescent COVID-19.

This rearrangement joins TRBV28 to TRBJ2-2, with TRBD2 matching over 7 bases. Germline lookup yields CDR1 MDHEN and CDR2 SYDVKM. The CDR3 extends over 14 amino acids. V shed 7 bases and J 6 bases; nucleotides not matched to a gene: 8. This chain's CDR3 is CASTPGGAAGELFF. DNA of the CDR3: TGTGCCAGCACCCCGGGGGGAGCGGCCGGGGAGCTGTTTTTT.

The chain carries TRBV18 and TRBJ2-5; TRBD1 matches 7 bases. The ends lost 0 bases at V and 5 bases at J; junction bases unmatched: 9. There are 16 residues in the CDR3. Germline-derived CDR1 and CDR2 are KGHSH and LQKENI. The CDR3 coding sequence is TGTGCCAGCTCACCACCTATCGCAGGGGGTAGTGAGACCCAGTACTTC. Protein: CASSPPIAGGSETQYF.

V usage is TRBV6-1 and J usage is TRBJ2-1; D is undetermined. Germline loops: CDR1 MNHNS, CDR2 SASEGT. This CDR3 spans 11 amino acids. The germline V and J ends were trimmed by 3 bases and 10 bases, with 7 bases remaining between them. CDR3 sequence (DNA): TGTGCCAGCAGTGATTTTCGGGAGCAGTTCTTC. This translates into CASSDFREQFF.

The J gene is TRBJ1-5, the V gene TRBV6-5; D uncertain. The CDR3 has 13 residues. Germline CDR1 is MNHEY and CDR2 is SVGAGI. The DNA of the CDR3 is TGTGTTACCTGGGAGGCAGCAGCCCAGCCCCAGCATTTT. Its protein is CVTWEAAAQPQHF.

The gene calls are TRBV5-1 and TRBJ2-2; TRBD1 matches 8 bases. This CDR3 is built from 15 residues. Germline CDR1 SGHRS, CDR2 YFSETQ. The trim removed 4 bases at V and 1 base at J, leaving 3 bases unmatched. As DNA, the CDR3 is TGCGCCAGCAGCCGACAGGGGAAGAACACCGGGGAGCTGTTTTTT. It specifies CASSRQGKNTGELFF.

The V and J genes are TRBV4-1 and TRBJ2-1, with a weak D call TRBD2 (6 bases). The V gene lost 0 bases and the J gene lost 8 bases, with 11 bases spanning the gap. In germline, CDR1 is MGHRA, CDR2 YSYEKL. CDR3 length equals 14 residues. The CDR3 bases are TGCGCCAGCAGCCAAGATGGGCGGGGCGATGAGCAGTTCTTC. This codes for CASSQDGRGDEQFF.

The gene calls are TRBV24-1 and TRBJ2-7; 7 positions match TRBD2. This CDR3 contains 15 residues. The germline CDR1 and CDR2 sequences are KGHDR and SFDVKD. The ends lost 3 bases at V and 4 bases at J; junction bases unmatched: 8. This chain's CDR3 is CATSDPRTRRYEQYF. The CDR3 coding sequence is TGTGCCACCAGTGATCCTAGGACTAGAAGGTACGAGCAGTACTTC.

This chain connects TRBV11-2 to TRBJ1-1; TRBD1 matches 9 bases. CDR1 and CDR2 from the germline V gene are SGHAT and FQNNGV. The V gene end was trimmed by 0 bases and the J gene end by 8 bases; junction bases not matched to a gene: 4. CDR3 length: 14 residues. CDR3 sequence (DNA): TGTGCCAGCAGCTTAGAACAGGGGGCAAGGGAAGCTTTCTTT. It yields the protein CASSLEQGAREAFF.

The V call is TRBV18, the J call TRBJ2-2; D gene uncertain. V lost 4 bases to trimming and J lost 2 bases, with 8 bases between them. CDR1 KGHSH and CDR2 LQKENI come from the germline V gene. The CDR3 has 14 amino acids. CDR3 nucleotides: TGTGCCAGCTCACTAAAACAAAACACCGGGGAGCTGTTTTTT. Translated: CASSLKQNTGELFF.

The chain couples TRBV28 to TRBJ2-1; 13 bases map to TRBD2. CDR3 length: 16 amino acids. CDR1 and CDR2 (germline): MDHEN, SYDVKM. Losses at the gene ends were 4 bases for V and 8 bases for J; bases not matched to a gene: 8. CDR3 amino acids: CASSSPWTSGRDEQFF. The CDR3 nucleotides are TGTGCCAGCAGTTCGCCTTGGACTAGCGGGAGAGATGAGCAGTTCTTC.

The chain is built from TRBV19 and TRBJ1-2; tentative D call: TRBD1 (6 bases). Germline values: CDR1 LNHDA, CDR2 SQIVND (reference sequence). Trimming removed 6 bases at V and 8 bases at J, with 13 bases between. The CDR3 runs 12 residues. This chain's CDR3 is CASSPDSSGYTF. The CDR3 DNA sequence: TGTGCCAGTAGCCCGGACAGCTCGGGCTACACCTTC.

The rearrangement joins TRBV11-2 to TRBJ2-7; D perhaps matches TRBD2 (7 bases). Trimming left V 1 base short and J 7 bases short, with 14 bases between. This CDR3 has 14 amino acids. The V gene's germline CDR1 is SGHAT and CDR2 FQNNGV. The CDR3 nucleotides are TGTGCCAGCAGCTTAGCCGGGGGGCTTGGGGAGCAGTACTTC. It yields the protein CASSLAGGLGEQYF.

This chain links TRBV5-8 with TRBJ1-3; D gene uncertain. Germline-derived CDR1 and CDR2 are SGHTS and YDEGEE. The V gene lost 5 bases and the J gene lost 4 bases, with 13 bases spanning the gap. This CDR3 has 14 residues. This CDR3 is CASRKEPYGNTIYF. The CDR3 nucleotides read TGTGCCAGCAGGAAGGAGCCGTACGGAAACACCATATATTTT.

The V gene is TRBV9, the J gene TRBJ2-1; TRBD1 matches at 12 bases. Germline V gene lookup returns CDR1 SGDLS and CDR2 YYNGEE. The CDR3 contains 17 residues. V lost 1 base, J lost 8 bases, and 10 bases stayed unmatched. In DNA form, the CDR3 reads TGTGCCAGCAGCGTACAAACCGGGACAGGGGGCTTCCATGAGCAGTTCTTC. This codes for CASSVQTGTGGFHEQFF.

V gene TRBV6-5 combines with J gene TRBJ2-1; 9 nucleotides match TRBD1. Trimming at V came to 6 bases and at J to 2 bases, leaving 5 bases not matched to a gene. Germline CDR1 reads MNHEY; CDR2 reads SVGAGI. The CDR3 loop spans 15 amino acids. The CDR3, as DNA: TGTGCCAGCAGCGTTGACAGGGGGACCTACAATGAGCAGTTCTTC. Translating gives CASSVDRGTYNEQFF.

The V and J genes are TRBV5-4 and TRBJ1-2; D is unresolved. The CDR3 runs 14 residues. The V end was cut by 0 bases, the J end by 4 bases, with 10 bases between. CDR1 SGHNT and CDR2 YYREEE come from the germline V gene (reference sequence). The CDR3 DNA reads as TGTGCCAGCAGCTTGGGCAGCGAGCCCTATGGCTACACCTTC. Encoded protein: CASSLGSEPYGYTF. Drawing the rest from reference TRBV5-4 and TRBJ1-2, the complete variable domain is ETGVTQSPTHLIKTRGQQVTLRCSSQSGHNTVSWYQQALGQGPQFIFQYYREEENGRGNFPPRFSGLQFPNYSSELNVNALELDDSALYLCASSLGSEPYGYTFGSGTRLTVV.

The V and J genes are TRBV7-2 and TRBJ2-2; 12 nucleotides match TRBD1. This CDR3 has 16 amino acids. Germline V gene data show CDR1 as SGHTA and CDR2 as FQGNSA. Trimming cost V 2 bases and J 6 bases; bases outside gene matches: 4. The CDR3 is CASSLIGTGGAGELFF. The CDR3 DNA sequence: TGTGCCAGCAGCTTAATCGGGACAGGGGGCGCCGGGGAGCTGTTTTTT. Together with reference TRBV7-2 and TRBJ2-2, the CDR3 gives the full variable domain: GAGVSQSPSNKVTEKGKDVELRCDPISGHTALYWYRQSLGQGLEFLIYFQGNSAPDKSGLPSDRFSAERTGGSVSTLTIQRTQQEDSAVYLCASSLIGTGGAGELFFGEGSRLTVL.

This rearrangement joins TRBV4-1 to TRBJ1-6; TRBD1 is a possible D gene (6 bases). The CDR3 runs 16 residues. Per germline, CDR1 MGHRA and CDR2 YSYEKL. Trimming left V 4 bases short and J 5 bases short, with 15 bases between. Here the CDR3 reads CASSPGGAANNSPLHF. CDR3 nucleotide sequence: TGCGCCAGCAGCCCCGGGGGGGCGGCTAATAATTCACCCCTCCACTTT.

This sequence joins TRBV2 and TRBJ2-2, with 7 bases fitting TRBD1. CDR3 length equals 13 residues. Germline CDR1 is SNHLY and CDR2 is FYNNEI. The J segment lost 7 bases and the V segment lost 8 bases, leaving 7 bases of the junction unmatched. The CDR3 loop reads CASATQGVGELFF. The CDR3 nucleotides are TGTGCCAGCGCGACGCAGGGGGTCGGGGAGCTGTTTTTT.

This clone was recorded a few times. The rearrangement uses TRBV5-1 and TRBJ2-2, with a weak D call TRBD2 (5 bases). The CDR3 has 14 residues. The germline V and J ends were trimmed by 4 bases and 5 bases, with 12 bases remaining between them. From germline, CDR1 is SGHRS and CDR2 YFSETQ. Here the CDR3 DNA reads TGCGCCAGCAGCATCCGGGGTGGGACCGGGGAGCTGTTTTTT. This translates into CASSIRGGTGELFF.

The CDR3 DNA is TGTGCCAGCAGTCCACAGGGGGTGTTCGGCTACACCTTC. The encoded protein is CASSPQGVFGYTF. The chain is built from TRBV2 and TRBJ1-2, with 8 bases matching TRBD1. The germline CDR1 and CDR2 sequences are SNHLY and FYNNEI. This CDR3 comprises 13 residues. The V segment lost 5 bases and the J segment 8 bases; nucleotides outside the gene matches: 7.

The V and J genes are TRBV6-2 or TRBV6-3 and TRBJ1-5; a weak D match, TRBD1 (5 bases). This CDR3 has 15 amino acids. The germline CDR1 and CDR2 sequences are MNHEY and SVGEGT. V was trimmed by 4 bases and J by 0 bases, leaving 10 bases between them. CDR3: CASSLQDLSNQPQHF. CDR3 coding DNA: TGTGCCAGCAGTTTACAGGACCTTAGCAATCAGCCCCAGCATTTT.

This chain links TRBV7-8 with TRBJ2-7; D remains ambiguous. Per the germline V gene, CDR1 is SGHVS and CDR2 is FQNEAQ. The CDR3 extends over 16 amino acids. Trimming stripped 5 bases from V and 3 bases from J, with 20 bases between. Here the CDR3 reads CASSLGLVNNYYEQYF. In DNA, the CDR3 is TGTGCCAGCAGCCTGGGCTTAGTGAATAATTACTACGAGCAGTACTTC. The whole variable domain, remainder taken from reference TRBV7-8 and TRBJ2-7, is GAGVSQSPRYKVAKRGQDVALRCDPISGHVSLFWYQQALGQGPEFLTYFQNEAQLDKSGLPSDRFFAERPEGSVSTLKIQRTQQEDSAVYLCASSLGLVNNYYEQYFGPGTRLTVT.